The 29 T cell receptor beta chains below come from one sample, sequenced in a study of shared clonotypes between healthy human individuals. Positively selected for CCR7, the CD45RO-negative cells used as naive CD8 cells excluded terminally differentiated effector memory CD45RA+ cells. The assay was immunoSEQ multiplex PCR, and TCRdb's table has in-frame clones only and misses some. Seen here are around 640,000 clones, about 96% observed once, and the top ten hold roughly 0.12%. The sample comprised naive CD8+ T cells sorted from blood. The receptors originated from a woman aged 25 to 39 in good health.

CDR3 loop: CASTPRPWNEQFF. CDR3 DNA sequence: TGTGCCAGCACGCCACGCCCCTGGAATGAGCAGTTCTTC. The rearrangement uses TRBV6-1 and TRBJ2-1; D is undetermined. Trimming removed 7 bases from V and 7 bases from J, with 14 bases in between. The CDR3 runs to 13 residues. In germline, CDR1 is MNHNS, CDR2 SASEGT.

The J gene is TRBJ2-1, the V gene TRBV29-1, with 11 bases that match TRBD2. The CDR3 is made up of 15 amino acids. V dropped 3 bases and J dropped 3; count of bases not matched to a gene: 4. Germline V gene data show CDR1 as SQVTM and CDR2 as ANQGSEA. CDR3 protein: CSVDMGLAVYNEQFF. DNA for the CDR3: TGCAGCGTTGATATGGGACTAGCGGTCTACAATGAGCAGTTCTTC.

A note on this clone: Other DNA sequences in the same sample also yield this CDR3. The V and J genes are TRBV6-5 and TRBJ1-5, with D possibly matching TRBD1 (5 bases). Per the germline V gene, CDR1 is MNHEY and CDR2 is SVGAGI. The CDR3 is made up of 14 amino acids. The germline V and J ends were trimmed by 0 bases and 7 bases, with 10 bases remaining between them. CDR3 sequence reads: CASSYSGEGQPQHF. DNA of the CDR3: TGTGCCAGCAGTTACTCAGGGGAAGGCCAGCCCCAGCATTTT.

The CDR3 spells CASSSTSAYEQYF. CDR3 nucleotides: TGTGCCAGCAGCTCGACTAGCGCCTACGAGCAGTACTTC. The V and J genes are TRBV5-4 and TRBJ2-7; 8 nucleotides line up with TRBD2. The CDR3 has 13 amino acids. V lost 3 bases and J lost 2; bases outside the gene matches: 1. The germline gives CDR1 SGHNT, CDR2 YYREEE (reference sequence).

The CDR3 reads CASSFGLATAYEQYF. In DNA, the CDR3 is TGTGCCAGCAGCTTCGGACTCGCGACGGCCTACGAGCAGTACTTC. The chain has TRBV7-9 and TRBJ2-7, with D perhaps matching TRBD2 (5 bases). V dropped 3 bases and J dropped 2 bases, with 14 bases sitting between them. The CDR3 runs to 15 residues. Germline V gene lookup returns CDR1 SEHNR and CDR2 FQNEAQ (reference sequence). The complete variable domain, with remaining parts taken from reference TRBV7-9 and TRBJ2-7, reads DTGVSQNPRHKITKRGQNVTFRCDPISEHNRLYWYRQTLGQGPEFLTYFQNEAQLEKSRLLSDRFSAERPKGSFSTLEIQRTEQGDSAMYLCASSFGLATAYEQYFGPGTRLTVT.

The chain's CDR3 is CASRLAGAINYGYTF. CDR3 nucleotide sequence: TGTGCCAGCAGGTTGGCAGGGGCGATCAACTATGGCTACACCTTC. The chain links TRBV28 to TRBJ1-2; possible D gene TRBD1, 6 bases. V lost 6 bases to trimming and J lost 2 bases, with 16 bases between them. CDR1 and CDR2 from the germline V gene are MDHEN and SYDVKM. The CDR3 spans 15 residues.

The V gene is TRBV14, the J gene TRBJ2-7, with TRBD2 matching over 13 bases. Germline V gene sequence: CDR1 SGHDN, CDR2 FVKESK. V trimming: 6 bases; J trimming: 3 bases; junction bases outside the gene matches: 8. CDR3 length: 16 amino acids. The CDR3 sequence is CASSQTRLAGGYEQYF. The CDR3 DNA reads TGTGCCAGCAGTCAGACGAGACTAGCGGGAGGCTACGAGCAGTACTTC.

This clone was seen a handful of times. The V call is TRBV19, the J call TRBJ2-7; tentative D call: TRBD2 (5 bases). V shed 5 bases and J shed 5 bases, with 10 bases lying between them. This CDR3 is 12 amino acids long. Germline CDR1 and CDR2: LNHDA and SQIVND (reference sequence). The chain's CDR3 is CASSSSGHEQYF. DNA of the CDR3: TGTGCCAGTAGTTCCAGCGGCCACGAGCAGTACTTC.

J is TRBJ2-7 and V is TRBV30, with TRBD2 matching over 9 bases. Losses at the gene ends were 2 bases for V and 1 base for J; bases not matched to a gene: 9. This CDR3 region has 16 residues. Germline V gives CDR1 GTSNPN, CDR2 SVGIG (reference sequence). The CDR3 nucleotides read TGTGCCTGGAGTCCCGGAATAGCGGGAGAGTCCTACGAGCAGTACTTC. Encoded protein: CAWSPGIAGESYEQYF. The variable domain in full, with the rest retrieved from reference TRBV30 and TRBJ2-7, is SQTIHQWPATLVQPVGSPLSLECTVEGTSNPNLYWYRQAAGRGLQLLFYSVGIGQISSEVPQNLSASRPQDRQFILSSKKLLLSDSGFYLCAWSPGIAGESYEQYFGPGTRLTVT.

V is TRBV7-8 and J is TRBJ2-7; possible D gene TRBD2, 6 bases. There are 12 residues in the CDR3. Looked up from germline, CDR1 is SGHVS and CDR2 is FQNEAQ. Trimming pared 10 bases from V and 3 bases from J, leaving 13 bases between. For the CDR3, the DNA is TGTGCCACCACCTCCGGGAGCTACGAGCAGTACTTC. Amino acids: CATTSGSYEQYF.

The chain couples TRBV11-2 to TRBJ1-1, with 9 positions matching TRBD1. Germline V gene sequence: CDR1 SGHAT, CDR2 FQNNGV. Trimming took 5 bases from V and 6 from J; bases not matched to a gene: 10. This CDR3 comprises 15 residues. CDR3 region: CASSTTGGGSAEAFF. The CDR3 region has the DNA TGTGCCAGCAGCACTACAGGGGGCGGGTCAGCTGAAGCTTTCTTT.

This chain links TRBV6-1 with TRBJ2-1; D is uncertain. Trimming left V 7 bases short and J 4 bases short, with 14 bases between. Germline V gene lookup returns CDR1 MNHNS and CDR2 SASEGT. The CDR3 has 14 amino acids. Here the CDR3 reads CASNPEHRYNEQFF. The CDR3 nucleotides read TGTGCCAGCAATCCGGAGCACCGTTACAATGAGCAGTTCTTC.

V is TRBV5-1 and J is TRBJ1-4; 7 bases line up with TRBD1. This CDR3 has 16 amino acids. Trimming removed 1 base from V and 4 bases from J; junction bases left unmatched: 7. CDR1 and CDR2 from the germline V gene are SGHRS and YFSETQ. CDR3 in amino acids: CASSLRSTGFNEKLFF. In DNA form, the CDR3 reads TGCGCCAGCAGCTTGCGGTCGACAGGGTTTAATGAAAAACTGTTTTTT.

V is TRBV5-6 and J is TRBJ2-7; 10 nucleotides match TRBD1. This CDR3 contains 15 residues. Germline CDR1 reads SGHDT; CDR2 reads YYEEEE. V shed 0 bases and J 3 bases; nucleotides not matched to a gene: 3. The CDR3: CASSLETGGIYEQYF. The CDR3 coding sequence is TGTGCCAGCAGCTTGGAGACAGGGGGCATCTACGAGCAGTACTTC.

V is TRBV6-4 and J is TRBJ2-1; unclear D gene. V lost 0 bases, J lost 0 bases, and 9 bases lay in between. This CDR3 has 16 amino acids. The germline gives CDR1 MRHNA, CDR2 SNTAGT. Here the CDR3 reads CASSDSRISSYNEQFF. Here the CDR3 DNA reads TGTGCCAGCAGTGACTCAAGGATTAGCTCCTACAATGAGCAGTTCTTC.

The chain uses TRBV13 and TRBJ2-5; 9 nucleotides line up with TRBD1. This CDR3 spans 15 amino acids. In germline, CDR1 is PRHDT, CDR2 FYEKMQ (reference sequence). The V gene end was trimmed by 5 bases and the J gene end by 5 bases; junction bases not matched to a gene: 9. In DNA, the CDR3 is TGTGCCAGCAGCCAGCAAGGGACAGGGAGCGAGACCCAGTACTTC. It yields the protein CASSQQGTGSETQYF.

This clone was seen once. V gene TRBV4-1 combines with J gene TRBJ2-5; D unclear. The CDR3 totals 15 residues. V gave up 0 bases and J gave up 3 bases, with 11 bases separating them. Germline values: CDR1 MGHRA, CDR2 YSYEKL. The CDR3 spells CASSQDSGREETQYF. The CDR3 nucleotides are TGCGCCAGCAGCCAAGATAGTGGCAGAGAAGAGACCCAGTACTTC.

The chain couples TRBV28 to TRBJ2-1, with 12 bases lining up with TRBD2. CDR1 and CDR2 (germline): MDHEN, SYDVKM. The J segment lost 8 bases and the V segment lost 3 bases, leaving 5 bases of the junction unmatched. The CDR3 loop spans 15 amino acids. CDR3 bases: TGTGCCAGCAGTTTCAGACTAGCGGGAGCCTATGAGCAGTTCTTC. As protein: CASSFRLAGAYEQFF.

This clone has just one count. The identical CDR3 is also encoded by other nucleotide sequences in the sample. The chain employs TRBV29-1 and TRBJ1-5, with D hard to call. The V gene lost 5 bases and the J gene lost 0 bases, with 8 bases spanning the gap. The CDR3 totals 13 residues. Per germline, CDR1 SQVTM and CDR2 ANQGSEA. CDR3 amino acids: CSVLDGSNQPQHF. CDR3 DNA: TGCAGCGTTTTAGACGGTAGCAATCAGCCCCAGCATTTT.

The chain links TRBV5-4 to TRBJ2-7, with D tentatively TRBD2 (5 bases). The germline gives CDR1 SGHNT, CDR2 YYREEE (reference sequence). Trimming cost V 2 bases and J 4 bases, with 16 bases left between them. This CDR3 is 15 amino acids long. CDR3 DNA: TGTGCCAGCAGCTTTTCGGAGAGCGGCTCATACGAGCAGTACTTC. This sequence encodes CASSFSESGSYEQYF.

V is TRBV7-8 and J is TRBJ2-1; D gene unclear. Trimming stripped 1 base from V and 8 bases from J, with 9 bases between. The CDR3 contains 13 residues. CDR1 SGHVS and CDR2 FQNEAQ come from the germline V gene. The chain's CDR3 is CASSLGSPDEQFF. The CDR3 bases are TGTGCCAGCAGCTTAGGGAGCCCCGATGAGCAGTTCTTC. Variable domain in full (rest from reference TRBV7-8 and TRBJ2-1): GAGVSQSPRYKVAKRGQDVALRCDPISGHVSLFWYQQALGQGPEFLTYFQNEAQLDKSGLPSDRFFAERPEGSVSTLKIQRTQQEDSAVYLCASSLGSPDEQFFGPGTRLTVL.

The CDR3 spells CASSLGSGGYLYEQYF. As DNA, the CDR3 is TGTGCCAGCAGCTTAGGCAGCGGGGGCTACCTCTACGAGCAGTACTTC. The rearrangement uses TRBV7-8 and TRBJ2-7; 8 nucleotides match TRBD2. Trimming cost V 1 base and J 3 bases; bases outside gene matches: 8. This CDR3 contains 16 residues. From germline, CDR1 is SGHVS and CDR2 FQNEAQ.

Comment on this clone: This same CDR3 is encoded by further DNA sequences in the sample. The V and J genes are TRBV5-4 and TRBJ2-7, with unresolved D. The CDR3 is 13 amino acids. Trimming removed 0 bases at V and 3 bases at J, with 7 bases between. The germline gives CDR1 SGHNT, CDR2 YYREEE (reference sequence). The CDR3 spells CASSLAGVYEQYF. CDR3 DNA: TGTGCCAGCAGCTTGGCGGGCGTCTACGAGCAGTACTTC.

This chain connects TRBV19 to TRBJ2-1, with 7 bases aligning to TRBD2. Unmatched junction bases numbered 8, after V lost 0 bases and J lost 6 bases. CDR1 is LNHDA and CDR2 is SQIVND in the germline V gene (reference sequence). The CDR3 spans 16 residues. CDR3 protein: CASSIDPAGMVNEQFF. The CDR3 DNA is TGTGCCAGTAGTATAGATCCAGCGGGAATGGTCAATGAGCAGTTCTTC.

The gene calls are TRBV28 and TRBJ2-7, with D uncertain. Trimming pared 3 bases from V and 0 bases from J, leaving 12 bases between. The CDR3 has 15 amino acids. Germline loops: CDR1 MDHEN, CDR2 SYDVKM. CDR3 nucleotides: TGTGCCAGCAGTTTGACGTGGTCCGACTCCTACGAGCAGTACTTC. It encodes CASSLTWSDSYEQYF.

This chain uses TRBV5-6 with TRBJ2-7; 7 bases fit TRBD1. The ends lost 1 base at V and 2 bases at J; junction bases unmatched: 6. Germline loops: CDR1 SGHDT, CDR2 YYEEEE. CDR3 length: 15 residues. Here the CDR3 reads CASSLTPDRAYEQYF. In nucleotides, the CDR3 is TGTGCCAGCAGCTTGACTCCCGACAGGGCCTACGAGCAGTACTTC.

In the case of this clone: The same CDR3 is also encoded by other DNA sequences in this sample. The chain is built from TRBV6-5 and TRBJ2-5; D is ambiguous. Trimming stripped 6 bases from V and 4 bases from J, with 6 bases between. Germline CDR1 MNHEY, CDR2 SVGAGI. This CDR3 contains 11 residues. The DNA for the CDR3 is TGTGCCAGCAGCTTAAGAGAGACCCAGTACTTC. It codes for CASSLRETQYF.

V usage is TRBV2 and J usage is TRBJ2-7; D is unclear. V shed 0 bases and J shed 4 bases, with 13 bases lying between them. From germline, CDR1 is SNHLY and CDR2 FYNNEI. The CDR3 totals 15 residues. The CDR3 DNA is TGTGCCAGCAGTGAAGCGCGGCTTTTCTCTTACGAGCAGTACTTC. This sequence encodes CASSEARLFSYEQYF.

The chain combines TRBV28 with TRBJ1-1, with D maybe TRBD1 (6 bases). The CDR3 runs to 17 residues. The germline CDR1 and CDR2 sequences are MDHEN and SYDVKM. V lost 3 bases to trimming and J lost 4 bases, with 21 bases between them. In DNA form, the CDR3 reads TGTGCCAGCAGTTTTTATGGGACATTAGCCAAGAGCACTGAAGCTTTCTTT. Translation: CASSFYGTLAKSTEAFF. Supplemented by reference TRBV28 and TRBJ1-1, the full variable domain reads DVKVTQSSRYLVKRTGEKVFLECVQDMDHENMFWYRQDPGLGLRLIYFSYDVKMKEKGDIPEGYSVSREKKERFSLILESASTNQTSMYLCASSFYGTLAKSTEAFFGQGTRLTVV.